These 22 T cell receptor beta chains were all obtained from the same sample, sequenced in a study of beta chain features in type 1 diabetes. TCRB transcripts that were expressed got sequenced, as all of the isolated RNA had been reverse transcribed. TCRdb keeps only in-frame clones here, not all; method: immunoSEQ multiplex PCR. The table lists under 350,000 clones, 7% to 9% of them singletons, with more than 0.9% in the top ten. The sample consisted of central memory CD4+ T cells from blood. The receptors were sampled from a woman between 18 and 29 years old in good health.

This clone was seen many times. CDR3 sequence: CASSSTGLDQPQHF. Here the CDR3 DNA reads TGTGCCAGCAGCTCGACAGGGCTGGATCAGCCCCAGCATTTT. V is TRBV7-9 and J is TRBJ1-5; 7 bases map to TRBD1. Trimming cost V 4 bases and J 5 bases; bases outside gene matches: 5. The CDR3 consists of 14 residues. The germline gives CDR1 SEHNR, CDR2 FQNEAQ (reference sequence).

The CDR3 region is CASSPPGLAGGTHTQYF. In DNA form, the CDR3 reads TGCGCCAGCAGCCCCCCGGGACTAGCGGGGGGAACTCATACGCAGTATTTT. The J gene is TRBJ2-3, the V gene TRBV5-1; 15 bases align to TRBD2. Germline values: CDR1 SGHRS, CDR2 YFSETQ. V dropped 4 bases and J dropped 7; count of bases not matched to a gene: 10. This CDR3 contains 17 residues.

The chain has TRBV18 and TRBJ1-1, with D tentatively TRBD1 (6 bases). V was pared by 5 bases and J by 1 base, with 11 bases between. Germline CDR1 is KGHSH and CDR2 is LQKENI. This CDR3 spans 14 amino acids. CDR3: CASSLQGPNTEAFF. CDR3 nucleotides: TGTGCCAGCTCATTACAGGGACCGAACACTGAAGCTTTCTTT.

This clone showed up many times. The rearrangement links TRBV6-5 to TRBJ1-2, with 8 bases fitting TRBD1. Germline V gives CDR1 MNHEY, CDR2 SVGAGI. The CDR3 spans 14 residues. V lost 6 bases, J lost 7 bases, and 10 bases stayed unmatched. The CDR3 nucleotides read TGTGCCAGCAGCCCCCGAGGACAGGGTGGTGGCTACACCTTC. Protein: CASSPRGQGGGYTF.

The chain carries TRBV9 and TRBJ2-7, with D perhaps assigned TRBD1 or TRBD2 (6 bases each). V was shortened by 4 bases and J by 6 bases, with 20 bases between the two germline ends. The CDR3 contains 15 residues. Germline values: CDR1 SGDLS, CDR2 YYNGEE. In DNA form, the CDR3 reads TGTGCCAGCAGCCCCTGGGGGCGGGGTAAAGGCGAGCAGTACGTC. Translating it yields CASSPWGRGKGEQYV.

V gene TRBV30 combines with J gene TRBJ1-6; D gene ambiguous. V was pared by 3 bases and J by 14 bases, with 14 bases between. CDR3 length: 12 amino acids. Per germline, CDR1 GTSNPN and CDR2 SVGIG (reference sequence). CDR3 DNA: TGTGCCTGGAGCGGCTACCCTGGGACCCTCCACTTT. Amino acid sequence: CAWSGYPGTLHF.

This clone turned up a few times. The chain uses TRBV18 and TRBJ2-3; the match to TRBD1 covers 9 bases. This CDR3 has 14 amino acids. V shed 5 bases, J shed 3 bases, and the junction held 3 bases outside the gene matches. Germline lookup yields CDR1 KGHSH and CDR2 LQKENI. In DNA, the CDR3 is TGTGCCAGCTCATCAGGACAGGGGACAGATACGCAGTATTTT. Translation gives CASSSGQGTDTQYF.

This clone has a handful of counts. The CDR3 sequence is CASSSPRQGSSGELFF. Here the CDR3 DNA reads TGTGCCAGCAGTTCGCCCCGACAGGGAAGTTCCGGGGAGCTGTTTTTT. The V gene is TRBV27, the J gene TRBJ2-2; 7 nucleotides line up with TRBD1. This CDR3 has 16 amino acids. The V and J ends lost 4 bases and 6 bases, in that order; junction bases with no gene match: 11. The germline V gene encodes CDR1 MNHEY and CDR2 SMNVEV (reference sequence).

This sequence joins TRBV4-3 and TRBJ1-1; a weak D match, TRBD1 (5 bases). Germline loops: CDR1 LGHNA, CDR2 YSLEER. Between the trimmed V and J ends, which lost 4 bases and 5 bases, there was a span of 11 bases. The CDR3 contains 13 residues. CDR3 amino acids: CASSRRGVTEAFF. CDR3 DNA: TGCGCCAGCAGCCGGCGAGGGGTAACTGAAGCTTTCTTT.

This clone is a singleton in its sample. This rearrangement joins TRBV11-3 to TRBJ1-1; D is undetermined. This CDR3 is 12 amino acids long. Per germline, CDR1 SGHNT and CDR2 YENEEA. V dropped 8 bases and J dropped 3 bases, with 10 bases sitting between them. The CDR3 spells CASGNRDTEAFF. The CDR3 region has the DNA TGTGCCAGCGGGAATAGGGACACTGAAGCTTTCTTT. The full variable domain, with the rest looked up from reference TRBV11-3 and TRBJ1-1, is EAGVVQSPRYKIIEKKQPVAFWCNPISGHNTLYWYLQNLGQGPELLIRYENEEAVDDSQLPKDRFSAERLKGVDSTLKIQPAELGDSAVYLCASGNRDTEAFFGQGTRLTVV.

This chain uses TRBV6-5 with TRBJ2-6; D gene unclear. Germline V CDR1 and CDR2: MNHEY, SVGAGI. The CDR3 totals 15 residues. The ends were cut back, 5 bases at V and 0 bases at J, with 8 bases in the middle. The CDR3 here is CASSVEYSGANVLTF. The CDR3 bases are TGTGCCAGCAGTGTAGAATACTCTGGGGCCAACGTCCTGACTTTC.

The sample holds a few counts of this clone. This chain joins TRBV2 and TRBJ1-5; D gene uncertain. CDR1 and CDR2 from the germline V gene are SNHLY and FYNNEI. The CDR3 has 16 residues. Trimming left V 7 bases short and J 7 bases short, with 23 bases between. In DNA, the CDR3 is TGTGCCAGCAAGCTCAACGCGGACGGGTGGGTCCAGCCCCAGCATTTT. Translation: CASKLNADGWVQPQHF. Full variable domain (rest looked up from reference TRBV2 and TRBJ1-5): EPEVTQTPSHQVTQMGQEVILRCVPISNHLYFYWYRQILGQKVEFLVSFYNNEISEKSEIFDDQFSVERPDGSNFTLKIRSTKLEDSAMYFCASKLNADGWVQPQHFGDGTRLSIL.

This clone showed up just a few times. The chain joins TRBV5-6 to TRBJ2-1, with D possibly matching TRBD1 (7 bases). V gave up 8 bases and J gave up 5 bases, with 17 bases separating them. This CDR3 region has 14 residues. The V gene's germline CDR1 is SGHDT and CDR2 YYEEEE. The CDR3: CASVRGTADNEQFF. CDR3 nucleotide sequence: TGTGCCAGTGTTCGCGGGACAGCCGACAATGAGCAGTTCTTC.

This clone showed up just a few times. The V call is TRBV11-3, the J call TRBJ2-7; 10 bases line up with TRBD2. Germline trimming cut 4 bases from V and 0 bases from J; bases unmatched to any gene: 15. Germline CDR1 SGHNT, CDR2 YENEEA. The CDR3 is made up of 19 amino acids. This CDR3 reads CASSSPIRGLAMNSYEQYF. The CDR3 nucleotides read TGTGCCAGCAGCTCGCCAATTAGGGGACTAGCGATGAACTCCTACGAGCAGTACTTC.

The rearrangement uses TRBV7-2 and TRBJ2-5; 8 nucleotides match TRBD1. In germline, CDR1 is SGHTA, CDR2 FQGNSA. V shed 7 bases, J shed 2 bases, and the junction held 12 bases outside the gene matches. The CDR3 is made up of 16 amino acids. The CDR3 DNA reads TGTGCCAGCAAGCAAAACAGGGGGGCTGGGCAAGAGACCCAGTACTTC. It encodes CASKQNRGAGQETQYF. The full variable domain, in which reference TRBV7-2 and TRBJ2-5 provide the parts outside the CDR3, is GAGVSQSPSNKVTEKGKDVELRCDPISGHTALYWYRQSLGQGLEFLIYFQGNSAPDKSGLPSDRFSAERTGGSVSTLTIQRTQQEDSAVYLCASKQNRGAGQETQYFGPGTRLLVL.

This clone was recorded a few times. The sample carries other DNA sequences with the same CDR3. This sequence joins TRBV5-1 and TRBJ1-1; D gene ambiguous. CDR1 and CDR2 from the germline V gene are SGHRS and YFSETQ. V was cut by 0 bases and J by 0 bases, with 3 bases left in between. This CDR3 spans 13 amino acids. This CDR3 reads CASSLGMNTEAFF. CDR3 DNA: TGCGCCAGCAGCTTGGGCATGAACACTGAAGCTTTCTTT. The variable domain in full, completed from reference TRBV5-1 and TRBJ1-1, reads KAGVTQTPRYLIKTRGQQVTLSCSPISGHRSVSWYQQTPGQGLQFLFEYFSETQRNKGNFPGRFSGRQFSNSRSEMNVSTLELGDSALYLCASSLGMNTEAFFGQGTRLTVV.

This clone has only a few counts. V gene TRBV12-5 combines with J gene TRBJ1-1; 7 nucleotides align to TRBD1. The CDR3 totals 15 residues. The germline gives CDR1 LGHNT, CDR2 FRNRAP. Losses at the gene ends were 6 bases for V and 4 bases for J; bases not matched to a gene: 11. As DNA, the CDR3 is TGTGCTAGTGGCTCCTCGGGACAGTCTACCACTGAAGCTTTCTTT. This translates into CASGSSGQSTTEAFF.

The rearrangement links TRBV6-6 to TRBJ2-3, with a weak D call TRBD2 (5 bases). Per germline, CDR1 MNHNY and CDR2 SVGAGI (reference sequence). The CDR3 loop spans 15 amino acids. V lost 10 bases and J lost 0, with 17 bases in between. The CDR3 sequence is CATYHLGVSTDTQYF. The CDR3 nucleotides are TGTGCCACCTATCATCTCGGGGTGAGCACAGATACGCAGTATTTT.

This clone came up a few times. This rearrangement joins TRBV5-4 to TRBJ2-5; no definite D call. Germline CDR1 and CDR2: SGHNT and YYREEE (reference sequence). V lost 2 bases, J lost 0 bases, and 2 bases lay in between. This CDR3 is built from 12 residues. Written as DNA, the CDR3 is TGTGCCAGCAGCTTATACCAAGAGACCCAGTACTTC. Translated: CASSLYQETQYF.

This clone was picked up a small number of times. V usage is TRBV7-2 and J usage is TRBJ1-5; 7 bases agree with TRBD1. The trim removed 2 bases at V and 1 base at J, leaving 2 bases unmatched. The germline V gene has CDR1 SGHTA and CDR2 FQGNSA. This CDR3 is 15 amino acids long. In nucleotides, the CDR3 is TGTGCCAGCAGCTTATCCAGGGGGAGCAATCAGCCCCAGCATTTT. Amino acids: CASSLSRGSNQPQHF. Drawing the rest from reference TRBV7-2 and TRBJ1-5, the complete variable domain is GAGVSQSPSNKVTEKGKDVELRCDPISGHTALYWYRQSLGQGLEFLIYFQGNSAPDKSGLPSDRFSAERTGGSVSTLTIQRTQQEDSAVYLCASSLSRGSNQPQHFGDGTRLSIL.

This clone appeared a few times. DNA of the CDR3: TGTGCCAGCAGCAAACTGCCGGCAGCGGGGGCTAGCTACAATGAGCAGTTCTTC. This translates into CASSKLPAAGASYNEQFF. V and J are TRBV7-3 and TRBJ2-1; TRBD2 matches 8 bases. The germline gives CDR1 SGHTA, CDR2 FQGTGA. Trimming at V came to 5 bases and at J to 3 bases, leaving 15 bases not matched to a gene. The CDR3 length is 18 residues.

This clone was picked up a small number of times. This CDR3 is also generated by other DNA sequences in the sample. The V gene is TRBV5-1, the J gene TRBJ2-7; 10 bases match TRBD1. J lost 0 bases, V lost 3 bases, and 3 bases had no gene match. CDR3 length: 15 residues. Germline V gives CDR1 SGHRS, CDR2 YFSETQ. The CDR3 DNA is TGCGCCAGCAGCTGGGGGACAGGGGACTCCTACGAGCAGTACGTC. Residues: CASSWGTGDSYEQYV.